The 30 T cell receptor beta chains given below trace back to one sample, sequenced in a study of vaccination and CD4 T cells after COVID-19. Their antigen targets remain unknown. The Oncomine TCR Beta short-read assay sequenced DNA from cultured CD4+ T cells. The genomic DNA was obtained from cultured CD4+ T cells by extraction with the QIAamp micro DNA kit. TCRdb passed the PCR reads through MiXCR, listing each CDR3 protein once. Of about 10,000 distinct CDR3 sequences listed, less than 35% were seen once; the top ten hold roughly a fifth. Described treatment: roughly ten-day PBMC culture with coronavirus spike peptide pools or control peptides (ViraFEST assay). The collection of CD4+ T cells from the unexposed donor took place before the COVID-19 pandemic (2011-2018). Material: CD4+ T cells from blood, cultured in vitro. These receptors were taken from a human donor in good health.

This chain links TRBV4-1 with TRBJ1-5; possibly TRBD1 for D (6 bases). CDR3 size: 16 residues. CDR1 is MGHRA, CDR2 YSYEKL, per germline. Trimming took off 3 bases at V and 7 bases at J, with 19 bases between the two ends. The CDR3 region is CASSHLTGKGTQPQHF. The CDR3 DNA follows: TGCGCCAGCAGCCATCTCACAGGGAAGGGAACACAGCCCCAGCATTTT.

This clonotype is medium-sized. The chain uses TRBV20-1 and TRBJ1-1, with D possibly TRBD1 on 5 matching bases. There are 14 residues in the CDR3. Germline V gene lookup returns CDR1 DFQATT and CDR2 SNEGSKA (reference sequence). V lost 3 bases to trimming and J lost 7 bases, with 18 bases between them. The DNA for the CDR3 is TGCAGTGCTAGCGAGGGCAGGGAATCCAGTGAAGCTTTCTTT. Its translation is CSASEGRESSEAFF.

As for this clonotype: One end of the junction is discordant with germline, which a read error may explain. This chain uses TRBV11-2 with TRBJ2-3; TRBD1 matches 7 bases. This CDR3 comprises 16 residues. Germline V gives CDR1 SGHAT, CDR2 FQNNGV. As DNA, the CDR3 is TGTGCCAGCAGCTTAGATGAGGGGGCTAGCACAGATACCCAGTATTTT. Encoded protein: CASSLDEGASTDTQYF.

Details on this clonotype: The junction does not match germline at one end; this may be a read error. For the CDR3, the DNA is TGTGCCAGCAGTTACTGGGCACAGACACCCTCTGGGGCCAGCGTCCTGACTTTC. It codes for CASSYWAQTPSGASVLTF. The rearrangement links TRBV28 to TRBJ2-6; D possibly corresponds to TRBD1 (5 bases). Germline CDR1 reads MDHEN; CDR2 reads SYDVKM. This CDR3 contains 18 residues.

This sequence joins TRBV7-2 and TRBJ2-7, with D possibly called TRBD1 or TRBD2 (5 bases each). Germline CDR1 reads SGHTA; CDR2 reads FQGNSA. The CDR3 covers 15 residues. V lost 3 bases to trimming and J lost 1 base, with 13 bases between them. The CDR3 sequence: CASSFGQGRSYEQYF. The CDR3 region has the DNA TGTGCCAGCAGCTTTGGCCAGGGACGATCCTACGAGCAGTACTTC.

The sample holds a few counts of this clonotype. The gene calls are TRBV28 and TRBJ1-4, with D uncertain. The CDR3 length is 12 residues. Trimming left V 6 bases short and J 8 bases short, with 10 bases between. Per germline, CDR1 MDHEN and CDR2 SYDVKM. The CDR3 region has the DNA TGTGCCAGCAGCCCCTTAGGGGAAAAACTGTTTTTT. Protein: CASSPLGEKLFF.

The chain is built from TRBV4-2 and TRBJ1-2, with no clear D. Germline V gene sequence: CDR1 LGHNA, CDR2 YNFKEQ. This CDR3 contains 14 residues. V lost 0 bases, J lost 8 bases, and 13 bases lay in between. The CDR3 sequence is CASSQDVGAEGYTF. The CDR3 nucleotides read TGTGCCAGCAGCCAAGATGTAGGAGCAGAAGGCTACACCTTC.

The rearrangement uses TRBV20-1 and TRBJ2-7, with 7 nucleotides matching TRBD1. This CDR3 region has 14 residues. Germline trimming cut 6 bases from V and 6 bases from J; bases unmatched to any gene: 14. Per germline, CDR1 DFQATT and CDR2 SNEGSKA (reference sequence). This CDR3 is CSAPVRGLVGEQYF. CDR3 DNA: TGCAGTGCCCCGGTGAGGGGGCTCGTGGGCGAGCAGTACTTC.

This clonotype was counted between two and nine times. The rearrangement links TRBV6-1 to TRBJ1-3; 7 bases align to TRBD1. The CDR3 is made up of 17 amino acids. The V and J ends lost 1 base and 4 bases, in that order; junction bases with no gene match: 10. Per germline, CDR1 MNHNS and CDR2 SASEGT. The CDR3 is CASSEVVTGMGGNTIYF. CDR3 coding DNA: TGTGCCAGCAGTGAAGTGGTGACAGGGATGGGAGGAAACACCATATATTTT.

This clonotype has just a few counts. The rearrangement links TRBV20-1 to TRBJ1-5; 7 bases fit TRBD1. Trimming cost V 6 bases and J 9 bases; bases outside gene matches: 20. The CDR3 runs to 16 residues. Germline V lookup: CDR1 DFQATT, CDR2 SNEGSKA (reference sequence). CDR3 DNA: TGCAGTGCCGGTCCCGGGACAGTGGTGGCGGGAGTGCCCCAGCATTTT. Translating gives CSAGPGTVVAGVPQHF.

This clonotype was seen only a few times. The rearrangement joins TRBV6-1 to TRBJ2-6; D gene ambiguous. Germline values: CDR1 MNHNS, CDR2 SASEGT. This CDR3 spans 12 amino acids. CDR3 sequence reads: CTVDSGANVLTF. CDR3 DNA sequence: TGTACAGTGGACTCTGGGGCCAACGTCCTGACTTTC.

This clonotype has a handful of counts. J is TRBJ1-1 and V is TRBV20-1; the D gene is possibly TRBD1 (5 bases). The germline V gene has CDR1 DFQATT and CDR2 SNEGSKA (reference sequence). CDR3 length: 15 amino acids. Trimming took off 0 bases at V and 0 bases at J, with 11 bases between the two ends. CDR3 residues: CSARDGRQLNTEAFF. The CDR3 coding sequence is TGCAGTGCTAGAGATGGGAGACAGTTGAACACTGAAGCTTTCTTT.

The chain recombines TRBV6-5 with TRBJ2-7, with D possibly being TRBD2 (5 bases). V was cut by 0 bases and J by 3 bases, with 15 bases left in between. This CDR3 contains 16 residues. Germline V CDR1 and CDR2: MNHEY, SVGAGI. The CDR3 sequence is CASSYSKTGDRYEQYF. The CDR3 region has the DNA TGTGCCAGCAGTTACTCGAAAACCGGGGATCGCTACGAGCAGTACTTC.

This chain uses TRBV27 with TRBJ2-1, with 7 bases matching TRBD2. This CDR3 comprises 15 residues. The germline V gene has CDR1 MNHEY and CDR2 SMNVEV (reference sequence). The V segment lost 4 bases and the J segment 7 bases; nucleotides outside the gene matches: 10. The CDR3 DNA is TGTGCCAGCAGTTCCCCCCGCGGGGGTACAAATGAGCAGTTCTTC. Its protein product is CASSSPRGGTNEQFF.

Only a few counts were recorded for this clonotype. This sequence joins TRBV18 and TRBJ2-2; D gene unclear. This CDR3 is built from 14 residues. Germline CDR1 and CDR2: KGHSH and LQKENI. The ends were cut back, 3 bases at V and 4 bases at J, with 9 bases in the middle. CDR3 in DNA: TGTGCCAGCTCACCCCCAGCGCGCACCGGGGAGCTGTTTTTT. Encoded protein: CASSPPARTGELFF.

The chain uses TRBV7-9 and TRBJ2-7; D call uncertain. The V gene's germline CDR1 is SEHNR and CDR2 FQNEAQ (reference sequence). The CDR3 runs to 10 residues. The germline V and J ends were trimmed by 3 bases and 5 bases, with 2 bases remaining between them. DNA of the CDR3: TGTGCCAGCAGCTTCAACGAGCAGTACTTC. This sequence encodes CASSFNEQYF.

The V gene is TRBV27, the J gene TRBJ2-1, with TRBD2 identical over 11 bases. CDR3 length equals 16 residues. Per germline, CDR1 MNHEY and CDR2 SMNVEV (reference sequence). V shed 5 bases and J 9 bases; nucleotides not matched to a gene: 12. The CDR3 DNA is TGTGCCAGCAGTCTTGTGGTAGCGGGAGGGCCCGGTGAGCAGTTCTTC. This sequence encodes CASSLVVAGGPGEQFF.

This rearrangement joins TRBV7-9 to TRBJ2-1; 7 bases line up with TRBD2. Germline-derived CDR1 and CDR2 are SEHNR and FQNEAQ (reference sequence). This CDR3 has 18 residues. Trimming at V came to 2 bases and at J to 7 bases, leaving 17 bases not matched to a gene. The CDR3 DNA reads as TGTGCCAGCAGCTTACCACCCCGACTAGCTGGCTTTAGGAATGAGCAGTTCTTC. Its translation: CASSLPPRLAGFRNEQFF.

The gene calls are TRBV18 and TRBJ1-1, with D hard to call. The germline CDR1 and CDR2 sequences are KGHSH and LQKENI. The CDR3 sequence is 14 residues long. With 6 bases removed from V and 1 base from J, the gap between germline ends came to 12 bases. In DNA form, the CDR3 reads TGTGCCAGCTCGCCCCTGGCAGAGAACACTGAAGCTTTCTTT. It codes for CASSPLAENTEAFF.

This clonotype was counted once. The chain has TRBV19 and TRBJ2-3, with D perhaps matching TRBD2 (6 bases). CDR3 length: 17 amino acids. Trimming cost V 4 bases and J 0 bases, with 17 bases left between them. Germline loops: CDR1 LNHDA, CDR2 SQIVND (reference sequence). The CDR3 region is CASSKIEGGISTDTQYF. Written as DNA, the CDR3 is TGTGCCAGTAGTAAGATTGAGGGAGGCATTAGCACAGATACGCAGTATTTT.

This sequence joins TRBV20-1 and TRBJ1-1; D is unclear. Germline lookup yields CDR1 DFQATT and CDR2 SNEGSKA (reference sequence). The V end lost 4 bases, the J end lost 1 base, and 7 bases lay between the germline ends. This CDR3 has 12 amino acids. CDR3: CSAMPQNTEAFF. CDR3 DNA sequence: TGCAGTGCTATGCCCCAGAACACTGAAGCTTTCTTT.

V usage is TRBV29-1 and J usage is TRBJ2-7; 12 positions agree with TRBD1. CDR3 length: 14 residues. The V segment lost 4 bases and the J segment 2 bases; nucleotides outside the gene matches: 3. In germline, CDR1 is SQVTM, CDR2 ANQGSEA. The CDR3 spells CSVGDRGPAYEQYF. The CDR3 bases are TGCAGCGTTGGGGACAGGGGGCCCGCCTACGAGCAGTACTTC.

This clonotype is judged medium-sized. The chain is built from TRBV7-2 and TRBJ2-7; the D is unclear. The CDR3 runs 15 residues. Germline V gene data show CDR1 as SGHTA and CDR2 as FQGNSA. Trimming took 1 base from V and 2 from J, leaving 12 bases between them. CDR3 residues: CASSLGFGQTYEQYF. The CDR3 DNA is TGTGCCAGCAGCTTAGGATTCGGCCAGACCTACGAGCAGTACTTC.

The chain employs TRBV10-1 and TRBJ2-7; possible D gene TRBD2, 5 bases. The CDR3 contains 14 residues. V was shortened by 8 bases and J by 3 bases, with 17 bases between the two germline ends. Germline V gene data show CDR1 as WNHNN and CDR2 as SYGVQD (reference sequence). CDR3 amino acids: CASSNSVVFYEQYF. The DNA for the CDR3 is TGCGCCAGCTCGAATAGCGTAGTTTTCTACGAGCAGTACTTC.

The chain carries TRBV29-1 and TRBJ2-5, with D maybe TRBD2 (6 bases). The germline V gene encodes CDR1 SQVTM and CDR2 ANQGSEA. V was shortened by 8 bases and J by 7 bases, with 17 bases between the two germline ends. The CDR3 is made up of 12 amino acids. The chain's CDR3 is CSTWDSAGTQYF. CDR3 in DNA: TGCAGCACTTGGGACTCAGCTGGGACCCAGTACTTC. The entire variable domain, with the rest obtained from reference TRBV29-1 and TRBJ2-5, is as follows: SAVISQKPSRDICQRGTSLTIQCQVDSQVTMMFWYRQQPGQSLTLIATANQGSEATYESGFVIDKFPISRPNLTFSTLTVSNMSPEDSSIYLCSTWDSAGTQYFGPGTRLLVL.

This clonotype was picked up a small number of times. The chain joins TRBV20-1 to TRBJ1-4; weak D call: TRBD1 (5 bases). CDR1 DFQATT and CDR2 SNEGSKA come from the germline V gene (reference sequence). The CDR3 runs to 16 residues. V lost 0 bases to trimming and J lost 7 bases, with 18 bases between them. Here the CDR3 DNA reads TGCAGTGCTAGAGATCGTGTTGGGGGTCAGGGTGAAAAACTGTTTTTT. Its protein product is CSARDRVGGQGEKLFF.

There are a few counts of this clonotype. V usage is TRBV24-1 and J usage is TRBJ2-1; 11 bases align to TRBD2. The germline gives CDR1 KGHDR, CDR2 SFDVKD. The CDR3 consists of 14 residues. The trim removed 8 bases at V and 6 bases at J, leaving 5 bases unmatched. This CDR3 is CATTTSGASNEQFF. The CDR3 DNA follows: TGTGCCACCACGACTAGCGGGGCCTCCAATGAGCAGTTCTTC.

The CDR3 DNA follows: TGCAGCGTTGCTGGACAGAGGAACACTGAAGCTTTCTTT. Its protein product is CSVAGQRNTEAFF. This rearrangement joins TRBV29-1 to TRBJ1-1; possible D gene TRBD1, 6 bases. V gave up 4 bases and J gave up 1 base, with 10 bases separating them. CDR3 length: 13 amino acids. Germline-derived CDR1 and CDR2 are SQVTM and ANQGSEA.

The chain has TRBV29-1 and TRBJ2-5, with 7 nucleotides matching TRBD1. CDR3 length: 15 residues. The V gene end was trimmed by 1 base and the J gene end by 1 base; junction bases not matched to a gene: 6. CDR1 SQVTM and CDR2 ANQGSEA come from the germline V gene. Here the CDR3 DNA reads TGCAGCGTTGAAGTGGGGACAGCCACCCAAGAGACCCAGTACTTC. Residues: CSVEVGTATQETQYF. The whole variable domain, filled in from reference TRBV29-1 and TRBJ2-5, reads SAVISQKPSRDICQRGTSLTIQCQVDSQVTMMFWYRQQPGQSLTLIATANQGSEATYESGFVIDKFPISRPNLTFSTLTVSNMSPEDSSIYLCSVEVGTATQETQYFGPGTRLLVL.

This clonotype was picked up a small number of times. The chain carries TRBV7-2 and TRBJ1-6; 7 bases agree with TRBD1. V dropped 3 bases and J dropped 6; count of bases not matched to a gene: 5. Looked up from germline, CDR1 is SGHTA and CDR2 is FQGNSA. The CDR3 has 15 amino acids. The CDR3 loop reads CASSFRQGGNSPLHF. The DNA for the CDR3 is TGTGCCAGCAGCTTCAGGCAGGGGGGTAATTCACCCCTCCACTTT.